This T cell receptor beta chain comes out of a study of cytomegalovirus exposure and HLA in healthy donors. Use of 60 Vbeta and 13 Jbeta primers characterized the PCR. TCRdb's table, derived via immunoSEQ multiplex PCR, lists solely in-frame clones and lacks some. The sample has tens of thousands of clones, more than 75% seen once; the top ten hold about 4%. This clone was counted between two and nine times. Its target is not known. Study observations and caveats: CMV serostatus was the only immune exposure information that was available. Later analysis demonstrated an association between a missense DCLRE1C variant and TCR beta V- and J-gene trimming. In most subjects, TCR beta sequences reportedly gave accurate predictions of HLA-A and HLA-B alleles.

Material: PBMCs. The origin of this receptor is a woman in her forties in good health and CMV-seronegative.

CDR3 protein: CASSTGTGVYEQYF. CDR3 nucleotides: TGTGCCAGCAGCACCGGGACAGGGGTCTACGAGCAGTACTTC. This chain joins TRBV7-8 and TRBJ2-5; 10 bases agree with TRBD1. The J call may be mistaken, given a closer DNA end match to TRBJ2-7. The CDR3 runs to 14 residues. In germline, CDR1 is SGHVS, CDR2 FQNEAQ.